By share, the clone carrying this T cell receptor beta chain ranks as medium-sized (0.01 to 0.1%). Its cognate antigen is unknown. This sample is drawn from a study of metastatic and nonmetastatic thyroid tumors. Study-level background: Blood and tumor or nodule tissue repertoires from malignant and benign thyroid patients were compared.

CDR3 length: 16 residues. V lost 5 bases, J lost 4 bases, and 21 bases lay in between. The germline V gene has CDR1 SGHAT and CDR2 FQNNGV. Study-level results: Relative to benign nodules, malignant thyroid tumors were reportedly characterized by significantly elevated TCR beta diversity in blood and tumor.

Each patient came to thyroid surgery without any prior treatment (of any kind). Original data processing: The study took CDR3 differences across clinicopathological groups and made a distant-metastasis classifier for papillary thyroid cancer from them. Through MiXCR, TCRdb re-clonotyped the PCR reads. The V and J calls, along with clone size, are taken from TCRdb and not from the paper's own processing. The repertoire includes fewer than 25,000 clones, more than 12% of them detected once, and more than 12% sits in the top ten. The source material was tumor tissue. The TCR sequence derives from a female donor with papillary thyroid cancer or a benign thyroid nodule (not recorded which). Some clones in this sample may be carry-over from other donors' samples. The rearrangement joins TRBV11-2 to TRBJ2-7; D is ambiguous. CDR3 DNA sequence: TGTGCCAGCAGCGCGAATCTAGGGTCTGGAGTTTACGAGCAGTACTTC. It is translated as CASSANLGSGVYEQYF. The full variable domain, with the rest looked up from reference TRBV11-2 and TRBJ2-7, is EAGVAQSPRYKIIEKRQSVAFWCNPISGHATLYWYQQILGQGPKLLIQFQNNGVVDDSQLPKDRFSAERLKGVDSTLKIQPAKLEDSAVYLCASSANLGSGVYEQYFGPGTRLTVT.